The 16 T cell receptor beta chains given below trace back to one sample, sequenced in a study of identical twins. TCRdb called the 5' RACE reads again in MiXCR, with one record for every CDR3 protein. The sample carries 250,000 or so distinct CDR3 sequences, around 8.8% recorded once. This sample also belongs to another study, concerning yellow fever vaccine responses in identical twins.

The sequenced material came from CD8+ T cells sorted from blood. The receptor set was obtained from a young woman in good health.

A few counts support this clonotype. This chain joins TRBV24-1 and TRBJ2-7; TRBD1 matches 7 bases. The CDR3 has 13 amino acids. Germline V gene lookup returns CDR1 KGHDR and CDR2 SFDVKD. V shed 5 bases and J 5 bases; nucleotides not matched to a gene: 5. CDR3 sequence (DNA): TGTGCCACCAGTGCAAAGACAGGGCACGAGCAGTACTTC. Amino acids: CATSAKTGHEQYF.

The chain uses TRBV30 and TRBJ2-2; no clear D gene. Germline V gives CDR1 GTSNPN, CDR2 SVGIG (reference sequence). Trimming stripped 0 bases from V and 5 bases from J, with 13 bases between. The length of the CDR3 is 15 residues. CDR3 sequence: CAWSVLTIRTGELFF. CDR3 sequence (DNA): TGTGCCTGGAGTGTACTAACTATTAGGACCGGGGAGCTGTTTTTT.

This clonotype was seen many times. V and J are TRBV7-9 and TRBJ2-1; 7 bases map to TRBD1. The V segment lost 5 bases and the J segment 5 bases; nucleotides outside the gene matches: 12. The CDR3 is 16 residues long. Germline-derived CDR1 and CDR2 are SEHNR and FQNEAQ (reference sequence). As DNA, the CDR3 is TGTGCCAGCAGCCCCCCGGGGACAGAAGGTGACAATGAGCAGTTCTTC. Encoded protein: CASSPPGTEGDNEQFF.

This clonotype was observed many times. The chain links TRBV7-8 to TRBJ1-1; no clear D. The V gene lost 4 bases and the J gene lost 3 bases, with 18 bases spanning the gap. The CDR3 loop spans 16 amino acids. Germline V CDR1 and CDR2: SGHVS, FQNEAQ. The CDR3 region has the DNA TGTGCCAGCAGCTGGGCGGTTGATCCCGGGGACACTGAAGCTTTCTTT. This sequence encodes CASSWAVDPGDTEAFF.

This clonotype was seen at least ten times. V and J are TRBV4-3 and TRBJ2-1, with 9 bases aligning to TRBD2. The CDR3 is made up of 17 amino acids. Trimming at V came to 0 bases and at J to 2 bases, leaving 5 bases not matched to a gene. Germline CDR1 and CDR2: LGHNA and YSLEER. The CDR3 protein is CASSQDGGRAPYNEQFF. CDR3 DNA: TGCGCCAGCAGCCAAGACGGCGGGAGGGCCCCCTACAATGAGCAGTTCTTC.

This clonotype has ten or more counts. J is TRBJ2-1 and V is TRBV20-1; TRBD2 matches 12 bases. CDR1 and CDR2 from the germline V gene are DFQATT and SNEGSKA (reference sequence). The V and J ends lost 5 bases and 4 bases, in that order; junction bases with no gene match: 3. CDR3 length: 14 amino acids. CDR3 amino acids: CSARLAGEYNEQFF. The DNA of the CDR3 is TGCAGTGCTCGACTAGCGGGGGAGTACAATGAGCAGTTCTTC.

This clonotype has at least ten counts. The chain uses TRBV7-9 and TRBJ1-1, with a weak D call TRBD1 (6 bases). The V gene's germline CDR1 is SEHNR and CDR2 FQNEAQ (reference sequence). The CDR3 has 17 residues. Deletions cut 1 base from V and 1 base from J, with 16 bases between. CDR3 amino acids: CASSLVGLGQSNTEAFF. CDR3 DNA sequence: TGTGCCAGCAGCTTAGTAGGTTTAGGACAGTCGAACACTGAAGCTTTCTTT.

The gene calls are TRBV6-2 or TRBV6-3 and TRBJ2-1; D remains unclear. This CDR3 contains 14 residues. The germline V gene has CDR1 MNHEY and CDR2 SVGEGT. V was trimmed by 6 bases and J by 4 bases, leaving 13 bases between them. The CDR3 DNA reads as TGTGCCAGCAGCACGAGGACGGAGTACAATGAGCAGTTCTTC. This translates into CASSTRTEYNEQFF.

The V gene is TRBV2, the J gene TRBJ1-2; D may be TRBD1 (6 bases). V was pared by 8 bases and J by 6 bases, with 19 bases between. Per the germline V gene, CDR1 is SNHLY and CDR2 is FYNNEI. The CDR3 is made up of 14 amino acids. CDR3 amino acids: CASPDRISTHGYTF. The CDR3 nucleotides are TGTGCCAGCCCCGACAGGATCTCAACCCATGGCTACACCTTC. Full variable domain (outside the CDR3, taken from reference TRBV2 and TRBJ1-2): EPEVTQTPSHQVTQMGQEVILRCVPISNHLYFYWYRQILGQKVEFLVSFYNNEISEKSEIFDDQFSVERPDGSNFTLKIRSTKLEDSAMYFCASPDRISTHGYTFGSGTRLTVV.

The chain recombines TRBV29-1 with TRBJ2-1; the D gene is possibly TRBD1 (6 bases). Germline CDR1 reads SQVTM; CDR2 reads ANQGSEA. The CDR3 is made up of 13 amino acids. V was shortened by 3 bases and J by 3 bases, with 9 bases between the two germline ends. For the CDR3, the DNA is TGCAGCGTTGATCGACAGGACTACAATGAGCAGTTCTTC. This gives the protein CSVDRQDYNEQFF.

This clonotype was observed a handful of times. The chain combines TRBV25-1 with TRBJ2-1; possibly TRBD1 or TRBD2 for D (5 bases each). CDR1 and CDR2 (germline): MGHDK, SYGVNS. The ends were cut back, 7 bases at V and 15 bases at J, with 25 bases in the middle. CDR3 length equals 14 residues. DNA of the CDR3: TGTGCCAGCACCCTAGGGGACCCCGGCCTAAACCTGTTCTTC. Amino acids: CASTLGDPGLNLFF.

This clonotype was counted at least ten times. V is TRBV7-9 and J is TRBJ2-7; 7 bases match TRBD1. Losses at the gene ends were 9 bases for V and 4 bases for J; bases not matched to a gene: 6. The CDR3 is 12 residues long. The germline V gene encodes CDR1 SEHNR and CDR2 FQNEAQ (reference sequence). CDR3 loop: CASRDSQYEQYF. The CDR3, as DNA: TGTGCCAGTAGGGACAGCCAGTACGAGCAGTACTTC. Combining the CDR3 with reference TRBV7-9 and TRBJ2-7 gives the whole variable domain DTGVSQNPRHKITKRGQNVTFRCDPISEHNRLYWYRQTLGQGPEFLTYFQNEAQLEKSRLLSDRFSAERPKGSFSTLEIQRTEQGDSAMYLCASRDSQYEQYFGPGTRLTVT.

There are many counts of this clonotype. The V gene is TRBV5-6, the J gene TRBJ1-1; D is unresolved. The germline gives CDR1 SGHDT, CDR2 YYEEEE. This CDR3 spans 11 amino acids. Trimming stripped 1 base from V and 3 bases from J, with 1 base between. CDR3 coding DNA: TGTGCCAGCAGCTTGTACACTGAAGCTTTCTTT. The encoded protein is CASSLYTEAFF.

A few counts support this clonotype. One end of the junction does not line up with germline, which may come from a read error. V usage is TRBV7-9 and J usage is TRBJ2-1, with TRBD1 identical over 11 bases. Germline V gene sequence: CDR1 SEHNR, CDR2 FQNEAQ (reference sequence). This CDR3 spans 12 amino acids. CDR3 in amino acids: CASQKPGQGDVF. The CDR3 nucleotides read TGTGCCAGCCAAAAACCGGGACAGGGGGATGTCTTC.

This clonotype was seen at least ten times. The J gene is TRBJ2-1, the V gene TRBV11-2; D might be TRBD2 (6 bases). Trimming took 6 bases from V and 2 from J, leaving 17 bases between them. The CDR3 totals 16 residues. The V gene's germline CDR1 is SGHAT and CDR2 FQNNGV. DNA of the CDR3: TGTGCCAGCAGTATCGGTAGCGGTACCACCTACAATGAGCAGTTCTTC. Protein sequence: CASSIGSGTTYNEQFF.

The V and J genes are TRBV7-6 and TRBJ2-2; TRBD2 aligns across 13 bases. The CDR3 extends over 17 amino acids. CDR1 and CDR2 (germline): SGHVS, FNYEAQ. The V segment lost 4 bases and the J segment 1 base; nucleotides outside the gene matches: 3. The CDR3 DNA is TGTGCCAGCAGCTCCCGACTAGCGGGGGGGAACACCGGGGAGCTGTTTTTT. Translated, it gives CASSSRLAGGNTGELFF. The whole variable domain, filled in from reference TRBV7-6 and TRBJ2-2, reads GAGVSQSPRYKVTKRGQDVALRCDPISGHVSLYWYRQALGQGPEFLTYFNYEAQQDKSGLPNDRFSAERPEGSISTLTIQRTEQRDSAMYRCASSSRLAGGNTGELFFGEGSRLTVL.